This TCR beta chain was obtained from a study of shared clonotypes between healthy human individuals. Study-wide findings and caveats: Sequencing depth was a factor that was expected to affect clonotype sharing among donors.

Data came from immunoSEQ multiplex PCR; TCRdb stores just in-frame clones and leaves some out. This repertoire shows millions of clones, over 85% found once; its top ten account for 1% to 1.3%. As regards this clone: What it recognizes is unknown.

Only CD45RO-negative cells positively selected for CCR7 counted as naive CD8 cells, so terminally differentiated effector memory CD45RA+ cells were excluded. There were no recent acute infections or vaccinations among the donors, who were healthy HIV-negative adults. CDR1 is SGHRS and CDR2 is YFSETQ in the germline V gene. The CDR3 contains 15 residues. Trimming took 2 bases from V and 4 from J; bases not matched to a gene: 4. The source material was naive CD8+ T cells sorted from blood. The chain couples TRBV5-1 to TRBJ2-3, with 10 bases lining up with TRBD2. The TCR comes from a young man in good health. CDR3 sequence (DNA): TGCGCCAGCAGCTTAGCGGGGGGGCTTGCAGATACGCAGTATTTT. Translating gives CASSLAGGLADTQYF.